The present T cell receptor (beta chain) was sequenced within a study of response to subunit inactivated influenza vaccine. Per the germline V gene, CDR1 is MNHEY and CDR2 is SMNVEV (reference sequence). The CDR3 loop spans 16 amino acids. Trimming cost V 2 bases and J 1 base; bases outside gene matches: 0. Via MiXCR, TCRdb re-called the RT-PCR reads, giving one row per CDR3 protein. The table shows about 520,000 distinct CDR3 sequences, with about 25% occurring only once. The source is a man between 50 and 59 years old who received an inactivated influenza vaccine. This material consisted of CD4+ T cells sorted from PBMCs, taken around 5 days after vaccination. V and J are TRBV27 and TRBJ2-2, with 11 nucleotides matching TRBD2. CDR3 DNA: TGTGCCAGCAGTTTAGGACTAGCGGGGAACACCGGGGAGCTGTTTTTT. It codes for CASSLGLAGNTGELFF.